Listed below are T cell receptor beta chains from one sample, sequenced in a study of T-cell reconstitution after alpha-beta-depleted transplantation in children. From the PCR reads, TCRdb called clonotypes with MiXCR, one entry per CDR3 protein. The table lists around 700,000 distinct CDR3 sequences, around 13% of them singletons. The specimen was PBMCs, collected before TCRalphabeta/CD19-depleted stem cell transplant. The receptors here all came from a girl aged 2 to 10 with congenital amegakaryocytic thrombocytopenia, due to receive a stem cell transplant. Both conserved end residues are part of each CDR3. The order of the fields is V gene, clone size, D gene, J gene, CDR3 DNA, CDR3 protein. D genes are given only for firm matches. Part of the rows lack a size; the others show once, few, many or a class for expanded clones.

TRBV29-1	many	-	TRBJ2-6	TGCAGCGTAGGGGTTTCTGGGGCCAACGTCCTGACTTTC	CSVGVSGANVLTF
TRBV5-1	many	TRBD1	TRBJ2-5	TGCGCCAGCAGCTTGGACAGGGGGCAAGAGACCCAGTACTTC	CASSLDRGQETQYF
TRBV5-1	many	-	TRBJ1-4	TGCGCCAGCAGCTTGGGACAGAAAACGCCTAATGAAAAACTGTTTTTT	CASSLGQKTPNEKLFF
TRBV12-3/TRBV12-4	many	TRBD1	TRBJ1-1	TGTGCCAGCAGGAGACAGGGAACGACTGAAGCTTTCTTT	CASRRQGTTEAFF
TRBV30	few	-	TRBJ1-5	TGTGCCTGGAGTGTCGGAGGGGACCAGCCCCAGCATTTT	CAWSVGGDQPQHF
TRBV4-2	few	TRBD2	TRBJ2-5	TGTGCCAGCAGCCAAGAGACTAGCGGGAGTCTGGAGACCCAGTACTTC	CASSQETSGSLETQYF
TRBV11-1	many	TRBD1	TRBJ2-5	TGTGCCAGCAGCTCTCCCTCGCGACAGGGGAAAGAGACCCAGTACTTC	CASSSPSRQGKETQYF
TRBV30	once	-	TRBJ1-4	TGTGCCTGGAGTGTAGGCCAGATTAATGAAAAACTGTTTTTT	CAWSVGQINEKLFF
TRBV11-2	-	-	TRBJ2-1	TGTGCCAGCAGCTTAAATTTTTATGAGCAGTTCTTC	CASSLNFYEQFF
TRBV5-1	few	TRBD2	TRBJ2-1	TGCGCCAGCGGATCCGGGCGGGGGGCAGTTGTTGAGCAGTTCTTC	CASGSGRGAVVEQFF
TRBV14	-	-	TRBJ2-5	TGTGCCAGCAGTCGCCTTGTGAGCGGCCAAGAGACCCAGTACTTC	CASSRLVSGQETQYF
TRBV13	-	TRBD2	TRBJ2-1	TGTGCCAGCAGCCCAGATGTGGCTAGCGGGGCAAACAATGAGCAGTTCTTC	CASSPDVASGANNEQFF
TRBV27	few	TRBD1	TRBJ2-5	TGTGCCAGCAGAACTGCTGACCCACCCAGGGGGCTGAAGACCCAGTACTTC	CASRTADPPRGLKTQYF
TRBV15	-	-	TRBJ2-1	TGTGCCACCCAAGGGACAATTAAGTGGGATGAGCAGTTCTTC	CATQGTIKWDEQFF
TRBV5-1	many	TRBD1	TRBJ1-2	TGCGCCAGCAGCTCGGGACAGGGCCCCATTGGCTACACCTTC	CASSSGQGPIGYTF
TRBV7-9	-	-	TRBJ2-1	TGTGCCAGCAGCTTACGGGTTGAGCAGTTCTTC	CASSLRVEQFF
TRBV12-3/TRBV12-4	-	-	TRBJ2-6	TGTGCCAGCAGGGCTAGCCGGACCAACGTCCTGACTTTC	CASRASRTNVLTF
TRBV2	few	TRBD1	TRBJ2-1	TGTGCCAGCAGTGAATCAGGGGAAGGGACAGACAATGAGCAGTTCTTC	CASSESGEGTDNEQFF
TRBV7-2	few	-	TRBJ2-7	TGTGCCAGCAGCGATAGGACGGCCTACGAGCAGTACTTC	CASSDRTAYEQYF
TRBV4-1	-	-	TRBJ2-5	TGCGCCAGCAGCCCAGTTGCGGAAGAGACCCAGTACTTC	CASSPVAEETQYF
TRBV6-5	many	-	TRBJ1-6	TGTGCCAGCAGTTACGCCGGGAAAAATTCACCCCTCCACTTT	CASSYAGKNSPLHF
TRBV10-3	-	-	TRBJ2-5	TGTGCCATCAGTGCCCACGACAGATTCCAAGAGACCCAGTACTTC	CAISAHDRFQETQYF
TRBV9	once	-	TRBJ2-7	TGTGCCAGCAGCGTGACCGGGACCGACACCTACGAGCAGTACTTC	CASSVTGTDTYEQYF